The 26 T cell receptor beta chains in this list originate from one sample, sequenced in a study of T cells in Graves' hyperthyroidism and ophthalmopathy. Researchers took RNA transcripts and amplified the TCR beta CDR3 regions from them. The primer set for the first-round RT-PCR of the TCR CDR3 was HTBI. MiXCR, run by TCRdb on the multiplex PCR reads, gives a single entry per CDR3 protein. The data show about half a million distinct CDR3 sequences, with less than 25% seen just once and approximately 26% held by the top ten. What was sequenced was blood. The receptor set was obtained from a man younger than 35 with Graves' hyperthyroidism.

This clonotype was detected many times. This chain uses TRBV7-2 with TRBJ2-7; 8 positions match TRBD2. Germline CDR1 SGHTA, CDR2 FQGNSA. This CDR3 comprises 16 residues. V lost 4 bases to trimming and J lost 2 bases; unmatched junction nucleotides: 10. The CDR3 bases are TGTGCCAGCAGCTCTAGGCCCCTAGCGGGCCCCTACGAGCAGTACTTC. It is translated as CASSSRPLAGPYEQYF.

In its sample, this clonotype was seen a few times. The chain combines TRBV6-2 or TRBV6-3 with TRBJ2-2; TRBD1 matches 11 bases. The ends lost 2 bases at V and 0 bases at J; junction bases unmatched: 2. The CDR3 spans 17 residues. The germline V gene has CDR1 MNHEY and CDR2 SVGEGT. The CDR3 here is CASSYGTGGANTGELFF. Here the CDR3 DNA reads TGTGCCAGCAGTTACGGGACAGGGGGGGCGAACACCGGGGAGCTGTTTTTT.

This clonotype was counted ten times or more. The chain links TRBV28 to TRBJ1-5; unclear D gene. From germline, CDR1 is MDHEN and CDR2 SYDVKM. CDR3 length equals 17 residues. Trimming pared 6 bases from V and 6 bases from J, leaving 24 bases between. The CDR3 DNA is TGTGCCAGCAGATCCGCCCCCAGGACCACTCTTCTTCAGCCCCAGCATTTT. Its translation: CASRSAPRTTLLQPQHF. The full variable domain, in which reference TRBV28 and TRBJ1-5 provide the parts outside the CDR3, is DVKVTQSSRYLVKRTGEKVFLECVQDMDHENMFWYRQDPGLGLRLIYFSYDVKMKEKGDIPEGYSVSREKKERFSLILESASTNQTSMYLCASRSAPRTTLLQPQHFGDGTRLSIL.

In DNA, the CDR3 is TGTGCCAGCAGTTTATCGATCAACGAGCAGTACTTC. It translates to CASSLSINEQYF. The V call is TRBV27, the J call TRBJ2-7; D gene uncertain. Germline CDR1 reads MNHEY; CDR2 reads SMNVEV (reference sequence). Trimming shortened V by 0 bases and J by 5 bases, and 5 bases separated the two germline ends. This CDR3 contains 12 residues.

This clonotype occurred once. The J gene is TRBJ1-5, the V gene TRBV7-2; D is possibly TRBD1 (6 bases). V lost 5 bases, J lost 4 bases, and 12 bases lay in between. CDR1 is SGHTA, CDR2 FQGNSA, per germline. The CDR3 covers 14 residues. Written as DNA, the CDR3 is TGTGCCAGCAGCGAAACAAGGGGGAATCAGCCCCAGCATTTT. Translated: CASSETRGNQPQHF.

This clonotype was detected many times. The chain has TRBV29-1 and TRBJ2-7, with D hard to call. The CDR3 length is 12 residues. V lost 3 bases and J 2 bases, leaving 8 bases between the germline ends. Germline CDR1 and CDR2: SQVTM and ANQGSEA. CDR3 bases: TGCAGCGTTGACGACACCACCTACGAGCAGTACTTC. It is translated as CSVDDTTYEQYF.

The genes are TRBV6-1 and TRBJ2-7; D is undetermined. This CDR3 region has 12 residues. V gave up 6 bases and J gave up 3 bases, with 9 bases separating them. Germline CDR1 reads MNHNS; CDR2 reads SASEGT. This CDR3 reads CASRNGNYEQYF. CDR3 sequence (DNA): TGTGCCAGCAGGAACGGTAACTACGAGCAGTACTTC.

The rearrangement links TRBV6-2 or TRBV6-3 to TRBJ1-2, with D possibly TRBD1 on 5 matching bases. The CDR3 has 16 amino acids. V gave up 7 bases and J gave up 2 bases, with 20 bases separating them. CDR1 MNHEY and CDR2 SVGEGT come from the germline V gene. CDR3 DNA: TGTGCCAGCACTAACACGGTTCTTGACAGCAACTATGGCTACACCTTC. It is translated as CASTNTVLDSNYGYTF.

The chain couples TRBV2 to TRBJ1-3, with D perhaps TRBD1 (5 bases). CDR3 size: 14 residues. The germline CDR1 and CDR2 sequences are SNHLY and FYNNEI. Trimming took 7 bases from V and 0 from J, leaving 10 bases between them. Here the CDR3 reads CASKDSVSGNTIYF. The CDR3 DNA follows: TGTGCCAGCAAAGACAGTGTCTCTGGAAACACCATATATTTT.

The chain joins TRBV7-2 to TRBJ2-7; D is uncertain. This CDR3 has 14 amino acids. Per germline, CDR1 SGHTA and CDR2 FQGNSA. The V end lost 3 bases, the J end lost 3 bases, and 12 bases lay between the germline ends. CDR3 sequence reads: CASSFATLFYEQYF. The CDR3, as DNA: TGTGCCAGCAGCTTCGCCACACTCTTCTACGAGCAGTACTTC.

This clonotype has more than one count but fewer than ten. The V gene is TRBV7-2, the J gene TRBJ2-7; TRBD1 is a possible D gene (5 bases). The V and J ends lost 3 bases and 4 bases respectively, with 16 bases between them. The CDR3 is made up of 15 amino acids. CDR1 and CDR2 from the germline V gene are SGHTA and FQGNSA. DNA of the CDR3: TGTGCCAGCAGCTTTGCAGGGTACGAAGATTACGAGCAGTACTTC. Its protein is CASSFAGYEDYEQYF.

This clonotype was counted ten times or more. The chain employs TRBV19 and TRBJ1-5, with D tentatively TRBD1 (5 bases). Germline CDR1 reads LNHDA; CDR2 reads SQIVND (reference sequence). This CDR3 has 13 amino acids. The ends were cut back, 8 bases at V and 2 bases at J, with 10 bases in the middle. The CDR3 sequence is CASDSGGNQPQHF. CDR3 in DNA: TGTGCCAGTGACTCGGGGGGCAATCAGCCCCAGCATTTT.

This clonotype was observed many times. The chain joins TRBV20-1 to TRBJ2-7, with 11 bases aligning to TRBD2. The CDR3 totals 13 residues. The germline V gene has CDR1 DFQATT and CDR2 SNEGSKA (reference sequence). Trimming cost V 5 bases and J 4 bases; bases outside gene matches: 4. CDR3 nucleotides: TGCAGTGCTTCTAGCGGGGGGATTTACGAGCAGTACTTC. The encoded protein is CSASSGGIYEQYF.

V is TRBV6-1 and J is TRBJ2-2; D unclear. CDR3 size: 13 residues. The ends were cut back, 10 bases at V and 1 base at J, with 10 bases in the middle. Germline assignment: CDR1 MNHNS and CDR2 SASEGT. CDR3 bases: TGTGCCATCTCGAACCTGAACACCGGGGAGCTGTTTTTT. Its protein product is CAISNLNTGELFF.

This clonotype has ten or more counts. At one end, the junction sequence differs from germline, possibly due to a read error. V is TRBV20-1 and J is TRBJ2-7, with 8 bases that match TRBD2. CDR1 and CDR2 (germline): DFQATT, SNEGSKA (reference sequence). The CDR3 contains 15 residues. CDR3 nucleotide sequence: TGCAGTGCTAGGATGTTGCGGGGGGTCTCCGACGAGCAGTACTTC. Protein product: CSARMLRGVSDEQYF.

The chain links TRBV11-2 to TRBJ2-7; 7 bases fit TRBD1. Germline V gives CDR1 SGHAT, CDR2 FQNNGV. J lost 3 bases, V lost 6 bases, and 8 bases had no gene match. This CDR3 contains 14 residues. CDR3 in DNA: TGTGCCAGCAGTGCCCCGACAGGGAGCTACGAGCAGTACTTC. Its protein product is CASSAPTGSYEQYF.

In this sample, this clonotype turned up many times. The chain is built from TRBV7-6 and TRBJ2-5; D might be TRBD1 (6 bases). CDR3 length: 15 amino acids. V was pared by 3 bases and J by 5 bases, with 16 bases between. Germline assignment: CDR1 SGHVS and CDR2 FNYEAQ. The CDR3 sequence is CASSLGHKESETQYF. The CDR3 nucleotides are TGTGCCAGCAGCTTGGGACATAAGGAGTCGGAGACCCAGTACTTC.

The gene calls are TRBV11-2 and TRBJ2-7; TRBD1 matches 8 bases. The CDR3 contains 15 residues. CDR1 and CDR2 from the germline V gene are SGHAT and FQNNGV. With V trimmed by 1 base and J by 4 bases, 6 bases remained unmatched. In nucleotides, the CDR3 is TGTGCCAGCAGCTTAGGGGGACAGGTAGGGTACGAGCAGTACTTC. Translated, it gives CASSLGGQVGYEQYF.

This clonotype was seen at least ten times. This chain uses TRBV6-1 with TRBJ2-7; TRBD1 agrees at 8 bases. Losses at the gene ends were 0 bases for V and 2 bases for J; bases not matched to a gene: 3. The germline CDR1 and CDR2 sequences are MNHNS and SASEGT. The CDR3 spans 15 residues. This CDR3 is CASSEAQDRAYEQYF. The CDR3 DNA reads as TGTGCCAGCAGTGAAGCTCAGGACAGGGCCTACGAGCAGTACTTC.

This clonotype was recorded a few times. The V and J genes are TRBV12-3 or TRBV12-4 and TRBJ2-7; D gene uncertain. The V end lost 0 bases, the J end lost 4 bases, and 13 bases lay between the germline ends. The length of the CDR3 is 15 residues. CDR3 sequence: CASSLADPSVYEQYF. As DNA, the CDR3 is TGTGCCAGCAGTTTAGCGGACCCCAGTGTTTACGAGCAGTACTTC.

Only a few counts were recorded for this clonotype. This rearrangement joins TRBV13 to TRBJ2-5; 7 positions agree with TRBD2. After removal of 3 bases from V and 5 bases from J, the junction contained 6 bases not matched to a gene. CDR3 length: 14 amino acids. Germline V gene sequence: CDR1 PRHDT, CDR2 FYEKMQ (reference sequence). The CDR3 here is CASSFWTRAETQYF. The CDR3 nucleotides read TGTGCCAGCAGCTTCTGGACTAGGGCGGAGACCCAGTACTTC.

This clonotype came up many times. The chain employs TRBV12-3 or TRBV12-4 and TRBJ1-2; TRBD1 is a possible D gene (6 bases). V shed 8 bases and J shed 11 bases, with 21 bases lying between them. The CDR3 is 13 amino acids. The CDR3: CASRGGAGDRYTF. The CDR3 nucleotides read TGTGCCAGCCGGGGCGGGGCAGGGGATCGATACACCTTC.

This clonotype appeared many times. This chain links TRBV19 with TRBJ1-5; D unresolved. The CDR3 sequence is 17 residues long. Trimming cost V 0 bases and J 3 bases, with 15 bases left between them. The germline CDR1 and CDR2 sequences are LNHDA and SQIVND (reference sequence). CDR3 coding DNA: TGTGCCAGTAGTATAGATCTTCGAGGGCTTAACAATCAGCCCCAGCATTTT. This codes for CASSIDLRGLNNQPQHF.

This clonotype appeared many times. The chain uses TRBV11-2 and TRBJ1-1, with D maybe TRBD1 (5 bases). The V and J ends lost 4 bases and 4 bases respectively, with 13 bases between them. This CDR3 has 14 residues. Germline V gives CDR1 SGHAT, CDR2 FQNNGV. This CDR3 reads CASSSYWGGTEAFF. The DNA for the CDR3 is TGTGCCAGCAGCTCCTACTGGGGGGGCACTGAAGCTTTCTTT.

In its sample, this clonotype was seen a few times. The chain combines TRBV9 with TRBJ1-3; D is undetermined. Trimming cost V 4 bases and J 8 bases, with 13 bases left between them. Looked up from germline, CDR1 is SGDLS and CDR2 is YYNGEE. The CDR3 extends over 13 amino acids. CDR3 region: CASSPSVWDTIYF. CDR3 sequence (DNA): TGTGCCAGCAGCCCGTCCGTCTGGGACACCATATATTTT.

This clonotype was seen repeatedly, ten times or more. This chain uses TRBV10-2 with TRBJ2-7, with 8 bases that match TRBD2. The CDR3 contains 15 residues. Trimming at V came to 3 bases and at J to 3 bases, leaving 7 bases not matched to a gene. Germline V gene lookup returns CDR1 WSHSY and CDR2 SAAADI. CDR3 sequence (DNA): TGCGCCAGCAGTGATTCGGGGGGGGCCCGCTACGAGCAGTACTTC. Its protein product is CASSDSGGARYEQYF.